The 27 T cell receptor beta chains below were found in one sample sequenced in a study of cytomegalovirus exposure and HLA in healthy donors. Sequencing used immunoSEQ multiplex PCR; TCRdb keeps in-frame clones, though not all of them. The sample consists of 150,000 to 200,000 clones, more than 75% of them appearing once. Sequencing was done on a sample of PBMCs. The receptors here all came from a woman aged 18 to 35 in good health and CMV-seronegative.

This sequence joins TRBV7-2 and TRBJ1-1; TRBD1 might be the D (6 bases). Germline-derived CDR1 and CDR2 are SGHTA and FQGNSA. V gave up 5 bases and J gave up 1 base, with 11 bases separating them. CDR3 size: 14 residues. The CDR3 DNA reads TGTGCCAGCAGCCGGGAGGGGGGGAACACTGAAGCTTTCTTT. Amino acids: CASSREGGNTEAFF.

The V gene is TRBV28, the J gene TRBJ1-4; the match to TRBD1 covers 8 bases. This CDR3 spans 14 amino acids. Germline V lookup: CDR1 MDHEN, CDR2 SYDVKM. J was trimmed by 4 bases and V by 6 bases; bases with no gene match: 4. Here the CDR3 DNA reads TGTGCCAGCAGGACGGGACAGGTTAATGAAAAACTGTTTTTT. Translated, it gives CASRTGQVNEKLFF.

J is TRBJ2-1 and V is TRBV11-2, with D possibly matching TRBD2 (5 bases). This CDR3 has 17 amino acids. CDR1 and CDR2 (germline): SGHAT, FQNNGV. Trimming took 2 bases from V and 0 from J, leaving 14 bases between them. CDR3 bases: TGTGCCAGCAGCTTAAGACGGGGTCTCGCCTCCTACAATGAGCAGTTCTTC. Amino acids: CASSLRRGLASYNEQFF.

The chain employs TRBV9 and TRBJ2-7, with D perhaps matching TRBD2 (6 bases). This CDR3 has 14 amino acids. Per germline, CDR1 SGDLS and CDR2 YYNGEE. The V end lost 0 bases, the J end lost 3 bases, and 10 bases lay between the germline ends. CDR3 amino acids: CASSVGGDGYEQYF. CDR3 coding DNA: TGTGCCAGCAGCGTAGGGGGGGACGGCTACGAGCAGTACTTC.

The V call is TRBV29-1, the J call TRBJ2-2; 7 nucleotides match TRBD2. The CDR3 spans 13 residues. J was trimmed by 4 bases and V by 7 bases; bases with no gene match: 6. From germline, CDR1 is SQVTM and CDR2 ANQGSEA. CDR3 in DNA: TGCAGCGCCCCTCGCGGGGGCACCGGGGAGCTGTTTTTT. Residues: CSAPRGGTGELFF.

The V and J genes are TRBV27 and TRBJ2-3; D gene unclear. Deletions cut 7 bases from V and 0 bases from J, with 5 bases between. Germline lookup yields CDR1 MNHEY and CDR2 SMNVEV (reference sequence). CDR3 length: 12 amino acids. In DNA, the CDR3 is TGTGCCAGCACCAAAAGCACAGATACGCAGTATTTT. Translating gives CASTKSTDTQYF.

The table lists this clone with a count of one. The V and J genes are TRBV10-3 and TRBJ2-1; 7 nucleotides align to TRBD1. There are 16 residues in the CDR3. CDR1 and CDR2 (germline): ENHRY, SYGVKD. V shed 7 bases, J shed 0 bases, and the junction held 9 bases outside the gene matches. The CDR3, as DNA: TGTGCCATCATGGATCCCAGGGACAGCTCCTACAATGAGCAGTTCTTC. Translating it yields CAIMDPRDSSYNEQFF.

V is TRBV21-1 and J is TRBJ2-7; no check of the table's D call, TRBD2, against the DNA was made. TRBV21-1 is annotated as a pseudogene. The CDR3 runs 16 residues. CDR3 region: CASSKARAGSSYEQYF. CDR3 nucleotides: TGTGCCAGCAGCAAAGCCCGGGCGGGGAGCTCCTACGAGCAGTACTTC.

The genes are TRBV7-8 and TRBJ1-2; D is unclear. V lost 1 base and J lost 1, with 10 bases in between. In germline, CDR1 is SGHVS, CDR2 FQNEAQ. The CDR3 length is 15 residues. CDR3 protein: CASSLGRLNNYGYTF. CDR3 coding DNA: TGTGCCAGCAGCTTAGGCAGGCTGAATAACTATGGCTACACCTTC.

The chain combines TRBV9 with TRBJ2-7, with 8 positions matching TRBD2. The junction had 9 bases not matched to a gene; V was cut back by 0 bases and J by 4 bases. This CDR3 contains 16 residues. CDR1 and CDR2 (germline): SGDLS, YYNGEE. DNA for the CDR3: TGTGCCAGCAGCGTAGCTGGTAGCGGGGCCATATACGAGCAGTACTTC. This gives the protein CASSVAGSGAIYEQYF.

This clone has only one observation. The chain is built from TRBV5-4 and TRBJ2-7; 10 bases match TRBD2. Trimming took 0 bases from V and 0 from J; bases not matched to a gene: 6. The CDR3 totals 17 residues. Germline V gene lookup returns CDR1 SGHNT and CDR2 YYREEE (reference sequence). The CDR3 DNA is TGTGCCAGCAGCTTGGGACTAGCGGGTACGAGCTCCTACGAGCAGTACTTC. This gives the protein CASSLGLAGTSSYEQYF.

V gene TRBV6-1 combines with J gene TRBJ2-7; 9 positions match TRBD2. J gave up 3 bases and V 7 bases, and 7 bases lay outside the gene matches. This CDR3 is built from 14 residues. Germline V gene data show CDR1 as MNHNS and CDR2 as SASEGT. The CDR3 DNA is TGTGCCAGCATTGGGGCTAGCGGGGACTACGAGCAGTACTTC. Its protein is CASIGASGDYEQYF.

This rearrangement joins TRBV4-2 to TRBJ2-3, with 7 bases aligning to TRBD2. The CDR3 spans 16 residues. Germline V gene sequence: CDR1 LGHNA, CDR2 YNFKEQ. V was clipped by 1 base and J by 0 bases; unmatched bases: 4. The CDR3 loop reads CASSQATRESTDTQYF. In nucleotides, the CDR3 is TGTGCCAGCAGCCAAGCCACGCGGGAGAGCACAGATACGCAGTATTTT.

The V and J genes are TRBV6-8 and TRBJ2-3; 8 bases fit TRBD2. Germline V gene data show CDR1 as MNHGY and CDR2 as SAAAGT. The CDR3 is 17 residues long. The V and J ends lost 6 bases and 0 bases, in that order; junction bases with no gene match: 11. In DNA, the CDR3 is TGTGCCAGCAGCGAGGGTAGCGGGGACCCTAGCACAGATACGCAGTATTTT. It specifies CASSEGSGDPSTDTQYF.

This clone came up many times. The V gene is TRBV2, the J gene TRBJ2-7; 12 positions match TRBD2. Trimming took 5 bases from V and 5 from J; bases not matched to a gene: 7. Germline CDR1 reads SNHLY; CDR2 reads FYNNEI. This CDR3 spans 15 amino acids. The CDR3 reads CASSPRASGGDEQYF. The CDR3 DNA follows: TGTGCCAGCAGTCCTCGGGCTAGCGGGGGGGACGAGCAGTACTTC.

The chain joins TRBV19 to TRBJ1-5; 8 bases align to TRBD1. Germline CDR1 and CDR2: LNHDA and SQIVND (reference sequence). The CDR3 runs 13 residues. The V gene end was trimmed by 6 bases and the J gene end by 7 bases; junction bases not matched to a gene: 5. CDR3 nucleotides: TGTGCCAGTAGCACCCAGGGGGCACAGCCCCAGCATTTT. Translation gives CASSTQGAQPQHF.

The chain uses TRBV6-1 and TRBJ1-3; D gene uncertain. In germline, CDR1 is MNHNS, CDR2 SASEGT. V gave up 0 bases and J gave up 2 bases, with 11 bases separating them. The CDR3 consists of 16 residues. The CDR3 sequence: CASSEAEGVAGNTIYF. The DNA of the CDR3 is TGTGCCAGCAGTGAAGCAGAGGGCGTCGCTGGAAACACCATATATTTT.

The CDR3 nucleotides read TGTGCCAGCAGCCCCCGGGTCCTGGGCGAAGGGGGCAATGAGCAGTTCTTC. Protein product: CASSPRVLGEGGNEQFF. V is TRBV13 and J is TRBJ2-1, with a tentative D call TRBD1 (6 bases). Germline CDR1 reads PRHDT; CDR2 reads FYEKMQ (reference sequence). V shed 5 bases and J shed 6 bases, with 23 bases lying between them. The CDR3 covers 17 residues. Full variable domain (remainder filled in from reference TRBV13 and TRBJ2-1): AAGVIQSPRHLIKEKRETATLKCYPIPRHDTVYWYQQGPGQDPQFLISFYEKMQSDKGSIPDRFSAQQFSDYHSELNMSSLELGDSALYFCASSPRVLGEGGNEQFFGPGTRLTVL.

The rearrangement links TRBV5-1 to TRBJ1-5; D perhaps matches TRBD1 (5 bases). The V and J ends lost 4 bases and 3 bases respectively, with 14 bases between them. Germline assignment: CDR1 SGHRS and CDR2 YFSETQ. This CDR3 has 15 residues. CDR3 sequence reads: CASSHIREDNQPQHF. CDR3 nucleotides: TGCGCCAGCAGCCATATCAGGGAGGACAATCAGCCCCAGCATTTT. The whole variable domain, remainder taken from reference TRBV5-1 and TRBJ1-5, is KAGVTQTPRYLIKTRGQQVTLSCSPISGHRSVSWYQQTPGQGLQFLFEYFSETQRNKGNFPGRFSGRQFSNSRSEMNVSTLELGDSALYLCASSHIREDNQPQHFGDGTRLSIL.

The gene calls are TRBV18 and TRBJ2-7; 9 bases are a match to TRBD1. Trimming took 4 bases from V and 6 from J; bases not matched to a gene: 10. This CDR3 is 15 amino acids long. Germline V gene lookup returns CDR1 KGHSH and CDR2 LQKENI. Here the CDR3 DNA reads TGTGCCAGCTCACGACAGGGGGTCGAGGCTGGCGAGCAGTACTTC. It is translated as CASSRQGVEAGEQYF.

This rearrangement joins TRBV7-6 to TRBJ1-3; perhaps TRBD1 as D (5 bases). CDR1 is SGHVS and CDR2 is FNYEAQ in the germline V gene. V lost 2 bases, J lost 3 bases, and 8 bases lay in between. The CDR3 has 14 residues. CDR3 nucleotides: TGTGCCAGCAGCTTATGCAGGGATGGAAACACCATATATTTT. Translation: CASSLCRDGNTIYF.

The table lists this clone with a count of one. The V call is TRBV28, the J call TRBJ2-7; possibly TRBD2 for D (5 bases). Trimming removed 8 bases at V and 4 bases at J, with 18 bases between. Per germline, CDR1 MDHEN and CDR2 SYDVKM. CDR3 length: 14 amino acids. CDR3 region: CASFPRAGRYEQYF. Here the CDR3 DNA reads TGTGCCAGCTTCCCTCGGGCGGGCAGGTACGAGCAGTACTTC.

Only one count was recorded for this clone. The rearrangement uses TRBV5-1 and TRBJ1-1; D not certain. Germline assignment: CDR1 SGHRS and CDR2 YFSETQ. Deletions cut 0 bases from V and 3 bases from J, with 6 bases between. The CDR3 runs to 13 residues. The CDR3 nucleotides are TGCGCCAGCAGCTTGGACAGACACACTGAAGCTTTCTTT. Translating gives CASSLDRHTEAFF.

DNA of the CDR3: TGCGCCAGCAGCTTGTCGACAGGGGAATATGGCTACACCTTC. Translated, it gives CASSLSTGEYGYTF. The rearrangement joins TRBV5-1 to TRBJ1-2, with 8 bases aligning to TRBD1. Germline CDR1 reads SGHRS; CDR2 reads YFSETQ. Germline trimming cut 1 base from V and 5 bases from J; bases unmatched to any gene: 4. The CDR3 has 14 amino acids.

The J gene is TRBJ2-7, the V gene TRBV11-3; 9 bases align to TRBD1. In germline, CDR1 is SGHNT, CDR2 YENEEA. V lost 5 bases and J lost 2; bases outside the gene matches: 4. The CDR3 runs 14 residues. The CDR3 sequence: CASSQGTGPYEQYF. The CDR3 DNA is TGTGCCAGCAGCCAAGGGACAGGGCCCTACGAGCAGTACTTC.

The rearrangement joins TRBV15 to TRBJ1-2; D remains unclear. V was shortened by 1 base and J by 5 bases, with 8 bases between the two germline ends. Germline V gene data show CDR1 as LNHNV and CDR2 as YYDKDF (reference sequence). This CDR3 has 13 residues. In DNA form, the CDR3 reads TGTGCCACCAGCAGAGGAGGAGGGTATGGCTACACCTTC. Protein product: CATSRGGGYGYTF.

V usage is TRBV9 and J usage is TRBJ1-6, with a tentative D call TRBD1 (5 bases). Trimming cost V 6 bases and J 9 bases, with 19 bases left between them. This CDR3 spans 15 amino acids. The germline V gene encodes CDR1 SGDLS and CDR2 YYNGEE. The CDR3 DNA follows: TGTGCCAGCACCCCCAGGGACTCTCTTTTTTCACCCCTCCACTTT. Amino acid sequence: CASTPRDSLFSPLHF.